The rows below give T cell receptor beta chains drawn from one sample of a study of cytomegalovirus exposure and HLA in healthy donors. Assay used: immunoSEQ multiplex PCR; TCRdb lists only in-frame clones, some missing. The data show about 110,000 clones, over 70% seen once. Sequencing input: PBMCs. All receptors come from a man younger than 45 in good health and CMV-seronegative. Both conserved end residues are part of each CDR3. A D gene is named only where the DNA matches it firmly.

cdr3_length v_call d_call cdr3_aa
15 TRBV4-2 . CASSLGPQGYTEAFF
15 TRBV6-5 TRBD1 CASSSSGGGGEKLFF
11 TRBV6-5 . CASSWGPEAFF
13 TRBV30 . CAWSPTVNYGYTF
14 TRBV6-5 TRBD1 CASRSTGWLEKLFF
15 TRBV28 . CASSPSRGGNQPQHF
15 TRBV9 TRBD2 CASSVGLAENNEQFF
14 TRBV7-9 . CASSFSAGPDTQYF
13 TRBV30 TRBD1 CACSTGTAYEQYF
15 TRBV23-1 . CASSQSRQGNSPLHF
15 TRBV5-1 . CASRDGGWSTYEQYF
13 TRBV9 TRBD2 CASGEGSYNEQFF
14 TRBV5-4 TRBD2 CASSLGLARETQYF